This section outlines one T cell receptor beta chain sequence together with its context. The V gene's germline CDR1 is SGHVS and CDR2 FQNEAQ. The germline V and J ends were trimmed by 1 base and 3 bases, with 15 bases remaining between them. This CDR3 is built from 17 residues. This sample is part of a study of T cells in Graves' hyperthyroidism and ophthalmopathy. TCR beta CDR3 regions were amplified from RNA transcripts. Using the HTBI primer set, a first-round RT-PCR was run on the TCR CDR3. Each CDR3 protein is one row after TCRdb ran MiXCR on the multiplex PCR reads. The table records 660,000 or so distinct CDR3 sequences, less than 45% of them present only once.

The rearrangement uses TRBV7-8 and TRBJ2-2, with D perhaps matching TRBD2 (5 bases). This clonotype was obtained from an adult man with Graves' disease, either hyperthyroidism or ophthalmopathy (not recorded which). The specimen was peripheral blood or thyroid tissue (not recorded which). The CDR3 nucleotides are TGTGCCAGCAGCTTAGATAGTGGAGGTCTCTACACCGGGGAGCTGTTTTTT. Translating it yields CASSLDSGGLYTGELFF.